The rows below give T cell receptor beta chains drawn from one sample of a study of T cells in tuberculosis. Measured with immunoSEQ multiplex PCR; TCRdb has only the in-frame clones, and not every one. The profile covers tens of thousands of clones, with about 85% appearing a single time and approximately 5.9% taken by the ten largest. The source was PBMCs, collected at tuberculosis diagnosis. The receptors were sampled from an adult with tuberculosis. The CDR3 runs from the conserved cysteine through the conserved F or W. The order of the fields is clone size, J gene, D gene, V gene, CDR3 DNA, CDR3 protein. D genes are given only for firm matches. Only part of the rows carry a size: once, few, many, or a class if the clone is expanded.

clone size: .
J gene: TRBJ1-1
D gene: TRBD1
V gene: TRBV29-1
CDR3 DNA: TGCAGCGTTGGGGACAGGGATGGCACTGAAGCTTTCTTT
CDR3 protein: CSVGDRDGTEAFF

clone size: .
J gene: TRBJ2-2
D gene: TRBD2
V gene: TRBV4-3
CDR3 DNA: TGCGCCAGCAGCCAAGAGATCGGGGGGGCCGAAGCCGGGGAGCTGTTTTTT
CDR3 protein: CASSQEIGGAEAGELFF

clone size: .
J gene: TRBJ1-6
D gene: .
V gene: TRBV28
CDR3 DNA: TGTGCCAGCAGTTCGGGTAGTCGAAATTCACCCCTCCACTTT
CDR3 protein: CASSSGSRNSPLHF

clone size: .
J gene: TRBJ2-7
D gene: TRBD2
V gene: TRBV18
CDR3 DNA: TGTGCCAGCTCACCAATTAGCGGGGGCCCAAATCTCTACGAGCAGTACTTC
CDR3 protein: CASSPISGGPNLYEQYF

clone size: once
J gene: TRBJ1-1
D gene: TRBD1
V gene: TRBV4-1
CDR3 DNA: TGCGCCAGCAGCCGACAGGGGGTGGGCACTGAAGCTTTCTTT
CDR3 protein: CASSRQGVGTEAFF

clone size: .
J gene: TRBJ1-1
D gene: .
V gene: TRBV4-1
CDR3 DNA: TGCGCCAGCAGGTCAACCCAGGGGCTGATGAACACTGAAGCTTTCTTT
CDR3 protein: CASRSTQGLMNTEAFF

clone size: .
J gene: TRBJ2-7
D gene: .
V gene: TRBV7-2
CDR3 DNA: TGTGCCAGCAGCCCCCAAGGGCGGGTTATAGCCTACGAGCAGTACTTC
CDR3 protein: CASSPQGRVIAYEQYF

clone size: .
J gene: TRBJ2-1
D gene: .
V gene: TRBV19
CDR3 DNA: TGTGCCAGTAGTAACCCAGCGGCTGAGCAGTTCTTC
CDR3 protein: CASSNPAAEQFF

clone size: .
J gene: TRBJ2-1
D gene: TRBD2
V gene: TRBV5-1
CDR3 DNA: TGCGCCAGCAGGTATAGCGGGAGTATCAATGAGCAGTTCTTC
CDR3 protein: CASRYSGSINEQFF

clone size: .
J gene: TRBJ1-4
D gene: .
V gene: TRBV4-1
CDR3 DNA: TGCGCCAGCAGCCACAAACCGGCCGGGGAAAAACTGTTTTTT
CDR3 protein: CASSHKPAGEKLFF

clone size: .
J gene: TRBJ2-3
D gene: TRBD2
V gene: TRBV29-1
CDR3 DNA: TGCAGCGTATCTAGCGGGAGTAGCACAGATACGCAGTATTTT
CDR3 protein: CSVSSGSSTDTQYF

clone size: .
J gene: TRBJ1-2
D gene: .
V gene: TRBV7-2
CDR3 DNA: TGTGCCAGCAGCCTCGACAGCGTCTATGGCTACACCTTC
CDR3 protein: CASSLDSVYGYTF

clone size: .
J gene: TRBJ2-5
D gene: .
V gene: TRBV5-6
CDR3 DNA: TGTGCCAGCAGCCGCACGGGGGTGGAGACCCAGTACTTC
CDR3 protein: CASSRTGVETQYF

clone size: .
J gene: TRBJ1-1
D gene: .
V gene: TRBV28
CDR3 DNA: TGTGCCAGCAGTTTTACAGGTCGGAACACTGAAGCTTTCTTT
CDR3 protein: CASSFTGRNTEAFF

clone size: .
J gene: TRBJ1-1
D gene: TRBD1
V gene: TRBV28
CDR3 DNA: TGTGCCAGCAGCCGGACAGGGATCACCCCAGCTTTCTTT
CDR3 protein: CASSRTGITPAFF

clone size: .
J gene: TRBJ1-1
D gene: TRBD1
V gene: TRBV18
CDR3 DNA: TGTGCCAGCTCACTGGGACAGGAATACACTGAAGCTTTCTTT
CDR3 protein: CASSLGQEYTEAFF